This T cell receptor beta chain was retrieved from a study of T cell repertoires in cytomegalovirus infection. Looking at the study overall: The authors relied on CMV epitopes, both recently identified HLA-C-restricted and well-studied HLA-B-restricted. Based on public TCR beta signatures, there were indications of CMV infection and of a matching HLA type. Study-wide results and limits: There were carriers of CMV plus the relevant HLA, and cumulative public TCR beta family frequency identified them. Across the ex vivo response, the dominant clonotypes were HLA-C-restricted CMV-specific TCR beta clonotypes.

Germline CDR1 SNHLY, CDR2 FYNNEI. The CDR3 has 13 residues. Trimming removed 7 bases from V and 5 bases from J, with 11 bases in between. This clonotype has only one observation. The antigen is not known. TCRdb ran MiXCR on the reads and lists one entry per CDR3 protein. This sample has 830,000 or so distinct CDR3 sequences, with 32% found just once. This sequence joins TRBV2 and TRBJ2-2, with D possibly being TRBD1 (5 bases). The sample was cultured CD8+ T cells from PBMCs, taken from culture after CMV antigen stimulation. This clonotype originated in a human donor in good health (CMV status not recorded). Some clones in this sample may be carry-over from other donors' samples. The CDR3 nucleotides read TGTGCCAGCATCCAGGGTACAACCGGGGAGCTGTTTTTT. Its translation: CASIQGTTGELFF.